The entry below describes one T cell receptor (beta chain). The sample belongs to a study of T cell changes during pregnancy in multiple sclerosis. This CDR3 is built from 11 residues. Germline-derived CDR1 and CDR2 are SGHDT and YYEEEE. The V end lost 3 bases, the J end lost 11 bases, and 11 bases lay between the germline ends. Some clones are missing from TCRdb's copy, which holds only in-frame ones; the method was immunoSEQ multiplex PCR. The table includes about 75,000 clones, about 89% detected once. This sequence originates from a female donor with multiple sclerosis, enrolled in a pregnancy study. The chain links TRBV5-6 to TRBJ1-1; tentative D call: TRBD1 (6 bases). The sequences come from CD4+ T cells from peripheral blood mononuclear cells, collected before pregnancy. The CDR3 nucleotides are TGTGCCAGCAGCTCCCGGGACACCGCTTTCTTT. This translates into CASSSRDTAFF.